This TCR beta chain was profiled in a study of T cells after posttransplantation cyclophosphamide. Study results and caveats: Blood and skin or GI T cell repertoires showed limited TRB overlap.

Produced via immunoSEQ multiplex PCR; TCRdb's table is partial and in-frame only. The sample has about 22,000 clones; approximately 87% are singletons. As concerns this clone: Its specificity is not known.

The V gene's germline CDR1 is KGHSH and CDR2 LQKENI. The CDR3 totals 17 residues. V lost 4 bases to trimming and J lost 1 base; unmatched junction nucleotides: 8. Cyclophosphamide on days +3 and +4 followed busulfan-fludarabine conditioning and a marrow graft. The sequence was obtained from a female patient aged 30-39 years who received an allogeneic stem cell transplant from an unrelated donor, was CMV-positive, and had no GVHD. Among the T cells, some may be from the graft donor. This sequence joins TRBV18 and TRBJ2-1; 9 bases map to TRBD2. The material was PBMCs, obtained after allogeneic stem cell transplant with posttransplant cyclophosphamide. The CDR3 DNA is TGTGCCAGCTCACTGACGGAGCGGGGGGTTTCCTACAATGAGCAGTTCTTC. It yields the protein CASSLTERGVSYNEQFF. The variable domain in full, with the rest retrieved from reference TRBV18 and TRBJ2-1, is NAGVMQNPRHLVRRRGQEARLRCSPMKGHSHVYWYRQLPEEGLKFMVYLQKENIIDESGMPKERFSAEFPKEGPSILRIQQVVRGDSAAYFCASSLTERGVSYNEQFFGPGTRLTVL.